The T cell receptor beta chain under discussion was sequenced for a study of blood T cell repertoires in COVID-19. Study-wide background: Samples of COVID-19 (acute and convalescent) were obtained from the United States, Italy and Spain. PBMCs, B-cell-depleted T cells, or T cells were the source of the cDNA or gDNA that made up the material.

In the authors' workflow: Using reference gene primer amplification, nucleated cell counts were estimated. The protocol was immunoSEQ multiplex PCR, while the TCRdb copy is restricted to in-frame clones and leaves out a portion. V and J calls and clone size come straight from that table; D and trimming were deduced from the DNA. The table lists around 140,000 clones, approximately 83% of them singletons. This CDR3 is 14 amino acids long. With 8 bases clipped from V and 4 bases from J, the junction kept 8 bases outside the gene matches. Germline values: CDR1 LNHNV, CDR2 YYDKDF (reference sequence). The sample comprised peripheral blood. This clonotype originated in a woman aged 55-69 years with acute or convalescent COVID-19. This chain connects TRBV15 to TRBJ2-1; 7 bases are shared with TRBD2. In DNA form, the CDR3 reads TGTGCCACCGGCGGGAGCGGTGGTTACAATGAGCAGTTCTTC. It is translated as CATGGSGGYNEQFF.